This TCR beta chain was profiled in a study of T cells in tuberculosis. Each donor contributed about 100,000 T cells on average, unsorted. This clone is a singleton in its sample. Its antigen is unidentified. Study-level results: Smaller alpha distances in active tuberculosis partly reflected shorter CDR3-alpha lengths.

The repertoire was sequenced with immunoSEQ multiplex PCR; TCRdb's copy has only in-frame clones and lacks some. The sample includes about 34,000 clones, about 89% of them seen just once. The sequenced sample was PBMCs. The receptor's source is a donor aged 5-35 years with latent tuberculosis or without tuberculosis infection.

The CDR3 protein is CASSPGLASQETQYF. The CDR3 bases are TGTGCCAGCAGCCCCGGACTAGCCAGCCAAGAGACCCAGTACTTC. The gene calls are TRBV7-9 and TRBJ2-5; 8 nucleotides agree with TRBD2. The CDR3 totals 15 residues. Trimming cost V 5 bases and J 1 base; bases outside gene matches: 6. Germline V lookup: CDR1 SEHNR, CDR2 FQNEAQ (reference sequence).